These 26 T cell receptor beta chains were sequenced from one sample in a study of response to subunit inactivated influenza vaccine. TCRdb ran MiXCR on the RT-PCR reads and lists one entry per CDR3 protein. The data show hundreds of thousands of distinct CDR3 sequences, less than 8% seen once. The input for sequencing was PBMCs from blood, taken 23 to 25 months after vaccination. These receptors originate from a man between 50 and 75 years old who received an inactivated influenza vaccine.

This clonotype was observed a few times. The gene calls are TRBV6-2 or TRBV6-3 and TRBJ2-7, with 9 bases that match TRBD2. The V gene's germline CDR1 is MNHEY and CDR2 SVGEGT. This CDR3 has 15 amino acids. Germline trimming cut 4 bases from V and 0 bases from J; bases unmatched to any gene: 4. CDR3 amino acids: CASSFGLANSYEQYF. The CDR3, as DNA: TGTGCCAGCAGTTTCGGACTAGCGAACTCCTACGAGCAGTACTTC.

The V gene is TRBV2, the J gene TRBJ2-1; D perhaps matches TRBD2 (7 bases). With 8 bases removed from V and 6 bases from J, the gap between germline ends came to 14 bases. The CDR3 is made up of 13 amino acids. Germline V gene sequence: CDR1 SNHLY, CDR2 FYNNEI. CDR3 DNA sequence: TGTGCCAGCTTGGGGGGGGCGCTCAATGAGCAGTTCTTC. Its translation is CASLGGALNEQFF. Full variable domain (remainder filled in from reference TRBV2 and TRBJ2-1): EPEVTQTPSHQVTQMGQEVILRCVPISNHLYFYWYRQILGQKVEFLVSFYNNEISEKSEIFDDQFSVERPDGSNFTLKIRSTKLEDSAMYFCASLGGALNEQFFGPGTRLTVL.

The chain recombines TRBV10-3 with TRBJ2-7; perhaps TRBD1 as D (6 bases). From germline, CDR1 is ENHRY and CDR2 SYGVKD. V was shortened by 2 bases and J by 1 base, with 12 bases between the two germline ends. This CDR3 contains 15 residues. For the CDR3, the DNA is TGTGCCATCAGTGAGGTTATAGGACAGTCCTACGAGCAGTACTTC. Translated, it gives CAISEVIGQSYEQYF.

In this sample, this clonotype turned up a few times. The chain combines TRBV12-3 or TRBV12-4 with TRBJ2-5; D might be TRBD2 (5 bases). V was pared by 4 bases and J by 8 bases, with 14 bases between. This CDR3 contains 13 residues. The CDR3 here is CASSSGSTPTQYF. DNA for the CDR3: TGTGCCAGCAGTTCGGGATCGACGCCCACCCAGTACTTC.

This clonotype was picked up many times. This sequence joins TRBV12-3 or TRBV12-4 and TRBJ2-7, with no clear D. V was cut by 6 bases and J by 5 bases, with 20 bases left in between. This CDR3 is built from 15 residues. CDR3 sequence reads: CASRRIPGPSDEQYF. The CDR3 coding sequence is TGTGCCAGCAGGAGAATTCCGGGCCCAAGCGACGAGCAGTACTTC.

This clonotype appeared a few times. This chain links TRBV6-1 with TRBJ1-1; 9 bases are shared with TRBD1. J was trimmed by 11 bases and V by 4 bases; bases with no gene match: 8. The CDR3 loop spans 13 amino acids. Germline V gene data show CDR1 as MNHNS and CDR2 as SASEGT. The CDR3 sequence is CASSAGTGIDAFF. The CDR3 coding sequence is TGTGCCAGCAGTGCTGGGACAGGGATTGACGCTTTCTTT.

Ten or more counts support this clonotype. The rearrangement links TRBV7-8 to TRBJ2-1, with D possibly being TRBD1 (5 bases). The V gene's germline CDR1 is SGHVS and CDR2 FQNEAQ. The CDR3 is made up of 18 amino acids. V was pared by 1 base and J by 0 bases, with 16 bases between. The CDR3 DNA reads as TGTGCCAGCAGCTTAGGGTATTTAGCCCAGGGCTCCTACAATGAGCAGTTCTTC. Protein: CASSLGYLAQGSYNEQFF.

About this clonotype itself: At one boundary the junction diverges from the germline segment, which might be a read error. The chain links TRBV3-1 to TRBJ2-7, with D possibly TRBD2 on 5 matching bases. The CDR3 sequence is 15 residues long. In germline, CDR1 is LGHDT, CDR2 YNNKEL (reference sequence). Here the CDR3 DNA reads TGTGCCTGCAGCCAGGAGGCGCCTTTGACCTACGAGCAGTACTTC. It specifies CACSQEAPLTYEQYF.

This clonotype occurred many times. CDR3 sequence (DNA): TGTGCCAGCACCGCAGGGACAGCTAATTCACCCCTCCACTTT. Its protein is CASTAGTANSPLHF. V is TRBV6-1 and J is TRBJ1-6; 7 positions agree with TRBD1. The V and J ends lost 7 bases and 6 bases, in that order; junction bases with no gene match: 6. Germline loops: CDR1 MNHNS, CDR2 SASEGT. The CDR3 has 14 amino acids.

This clonotype was detected a few times. The chain combines TRBV5-1 with TRBJ2-4; a possible D gene is TRBD1 (6 bases). The CDR3 has 14 residues. V dropped 4 bases and J dropped 8 bases, with 16 bases sitting between them. Germline V gives CDR1 SGHRS, CDR2 YFSETQ. CDR3 sequence (DNA): TGCGCCAGCAGCCACCAGGGGCCCGGGGACATTCAGTACTTC. Translation: CASSHQGPGDIQYF. Full variable domain (missing parts from reference TRBV5-1 and TRBJ2-4): KAGVTQTPRYLIKTRGQQVTLSCSPISGHRSVSWYQQTPGQGLQFLFEYFSETQRNKGNFPGRFSGRQFSNSRSEMNVSTLELGDSALYLCASSHQGPGDIQYFGAGTRLSVL.

This clonotype turned up a few times. The chain has TRBV29-1 and TRBJ2-7; TRBD2 is a possible D gene (6 bases). CDR1 and CDR2 from the germline V gene are SQVTM and ANQGSEA. The germline V and J ends were trimmed by 4 bases and 3 bases, with 13 bases remaining between them. The CDR3 loop spans 13 amino acids. CDR3 in amino acids: CSVGSGLSYEQYF. CDR3 nucleotide sequence: TGCAGCGTTGGATCGGGACTCAGCTACGAGCAGTACTTC.

This clonotype was observed a few times. In nucleotides, the CDR3 is TGTGCCAGCAGCTTGCCGCCGAACACCGGGGAGCTGTTTTTT. Amino acid sequence: CASSLPPNTGELFF. This chain links TRBV5-6 with TRBJ2-2; D gene uncertain. Germline V gene lookup returns CDR1 SGHDT and CDR2 YYEEEE. V lost 1 base, J lost 0 bases, and 4 bases lay in between. The CDR3 consists of 14 residues.

This clonotype has just a few counts. The chain carries TRBV20-1 and TRBJ2-1; D remains ambiguous. Trimming pared 0 bases from V and 4 bases from J, leaving 10 bases between. CDR3 length: 14 amino acids. The germline V gene encodes CDR1 DFQATT and CDR2 SNEGSKA (reference sequence). The DNA of the CDR3 is TGCAGTGCTAGAGATCCGTTCGGATACAATGAGCAGTTCTTC. This codes for CSARDPFGYNEQFF.

This clonotype has only a few counts. This chain uses TRBV20-1 with TRBJ1-5; unclear D gene. The CDR3 runs to 14 residues. The ends were cut back, 0 bases at V and 2 bases at J, with 8 bases in the middle. Germline V gene sequence: CDR1 DFQATT, CDR2 SNEGSKA (reference sequence). CDR3 DNA: TGCAGTGCTAGAGATGCCGGGGGCAATCAGCCCCAGCATTTT. Protein: CSARDAGGNQPQHF.

This clonotype was observed at least ten times. V is TRBV20-1 and J is TRBJ2-3; D is ambiguous. The CDR3 runs 11 residues. Germline V gene data show CDR1 as DFQATT and CDR2 as SNEGSKA (reference sequence). The DNA for the CDR3 is TGCAGGAGCACAACCACAGATACGCAGTATTTT. It is translated as CRSTTTDTQYF.

This clonotype was counted only a few times. The rearrangement links TRBV6-1 to TRBJ2-1; 7 bases are a match to TRBD2. The CDR3 covers 16 residues. After removal of 3 bases from V and 7 bases from J, the junction contained 12 bases not matched to a gene. Germline CDR1 MNHNS, CDR2 SASEGT. CDR3 nucleotides: TGTGCCAGCAGTGACCACGCGGGAGCACGGAGGAATGAGCAGTTCTTC. It translates to CASSDHAGARRNEQFF.

This sequence joins TRBV9 and TRBJ2-1; either TRBD1 or TRBD2 may supply D (7 bases each). There are 16 residues in the CDR3. CDR1 is SGDLS, CDR2 YYNGEE, per germline. Deletions cut 6 bases from V and 4 bases from J, with 20 bases between. The chain's CDR3 is CASMRGQGGGYNEQFF. The CDR3 DNA sequence: TGTGCCAGCATGAGGGGGCAGGGGGGAGGGTACAATGAGCAGTTCTTC.

The rearrangement uses TRBV27 and TRBJ2-7, with 8 bases aligning to TRBD1. J lost 3 bases, V lost 6 bases, and 10 bases had no gene match. In germline, CDR1 is MNHEY, CDR2 SMNVEV (reference sequence). The length of the CDR3 is 15 residues. The CDR3 loop is CASRPSTGVLYEQYF. The CDR3 region has the DNA TGTGCCAGCAGACCCTCGACAGGGGTCCTCTACGAGCAGTACTTC.

The chain uses TRBV6-5 and TRBJ1-1; D is possibly TRBD1 (5 bases). This CDR3 contains 16 residues. Germline V CDR1 and CDR2: MNHEY, SVGAGI. The germline V and J ends were trimmed by 0 bases and 4 bases, with 15 bases remaining between them. CDR3 sequence reads: CASSYSTRQSVTEAFF. In DNA form, the CDR3 reads TGTGCCAGCAGTTACTCTACCCGACAGTCAGTCACTGAAGCTTTCTTT.

The chain has TRBV5-1 and TRBJ2-1; D is possibly TRBD2 (7 bases). Trimming pared 1 base from V and 2 bases from J, leaving 13 bases between. The length of the CDR3 is 16 residues. Germline V lookup: CDR1 SGHRS, CDR2 YFSETQ. DNA for the CDR3: TGCGCCAGCAGCTTGAGGGGGGGCGTCCCCTACAATGAGCAGTTCTTC. It codes for CASSLRGGVPYNEQFF.

CDR3 in amino acids: CASSLGLAGGKSDTQYF. Written as DNA, the CDR3 is TGTGCCAGCAGCTTGGGACTAGCGGGAGGTAAATCAGATACGCAGTATTTT. The rearrangement joins TRBV7-9 to TRBJ2-3; 15 bases map to TRBD2. This CDR3 is 17 amino acids long. J lost 4 bases, V lost 3 bases, and 5 bases had no gene match. The germline V gene encodes CDR1 SEHNR and CDR2 FQNEAQ (reference sequence).

The rearrangement joins TRBV18 to TRBJ2-3; perhaps TRBD1 as D (5 bases). Germline-derived CDR1 and CDR2 are KGHSH and LQKENI. The CDR3 loop spans 14 amino acids. The V end was cut by 4 bases, the J end by 1 base, with 9 bases between. The CDR3 here is CASSHTGRTDTQYF. The CDR3 bases are TGTGCCAGCTCACATACAGGCCGCACAGATACGCAGTATTTT.

The V call is TRBV29-1, the J call TRBJ1-1, with 7 bases identical to TRBD1. CDR1 is SQVTM, CDR2 ANQGSEA, per germline. This CDR3 is 14 amino acids long. V shed 3 bases, J shed 6 bases, and the junction held 10 bases outside the gene matches. The CDR3 nucleotides are TGCAGCGTTGAGAGTGACAGGGCATCGGCTGAAGCTTTCTTT. Translation: CSVESDRASAEAFF.

This chain links TRBV29-1 with TRBJ1-1; TRBD1 matches at 7 bases. This CDR3 contains 13 residues. Germline lookup yields CDR1 SQVTM and CDR2 ANQGSEA. V gave up 7 bases and J gave up 1 base; unmatched junction bases: 6. The CDR3 loop reads CSGEQGKNTEAFF. The CDR3 nucleotides read TGCAGCGGCGAACAGGGGAAGAACACTGAAGCTTTCTTT.

This clonotype has at least ten counts. The gene calls are TRBV6-1 and TRBJ1-1; D is unclear. Trimming shortened V by 6 bases and J by 4 bases, and 9 bases separated the two germline ends. CDR1 and CDR2 (germline): MNHNS, SASEGT. The CDR3 totals 12 residues. CDR3: CASSRASTEAFF. Written as DNA, the CDR3 is TGTGCCAGCAGCCGGGCCTCCACTGAAGCTTTCTTT.

This clonotype was observed a handful of times. The chain has TRBV3-1 and TRBJ2-5; 8 bases align to TRBD2. V lost 4 bases to trimming and J lost 13 bases; unmatched junction nucleotides: 11. The CDR3 runs 13 residues. The V gene's germline CDR1 is LGHDT and CDR2 YNNKEL (reference sequence). Here the CDR3 DNA reads TGTGCCAGCAGCCCCACGAGCGGGGGAGCCCTGTACTTC. Translated, it gives CASSPTSGGALYF.